This TCR beta chain emerged from a study of cytomegalovirus exposure and HLA in healthy donors. Though probably carrying unrecorded immune exposures, donors were nominally healthy at sampling. Remarks on this clone: Its matching antigen is unknown.

The V end was cut by 0 bases, the J end by 1 base, with 5 bases between. The germline gives CDR1 SGDLS, CDR2 YYNGEE. The CDR3 runs to 13 residues. General observations from the study: TCR association rates varied by HLA locus in a later analysis, with DRB1 highest and HLA-C lowest.

It was with 60 Vbeta and 13 Jbeta primers that the PCR ran. Authors' methods: There were 80 million or so unique TCR beta chains by a later count, and some 11 million of them were shared. The assay was immunoSEQ multiplex PCR, and TCRdb's table has in-frame clones only and misses some. V and J calls and clone size are copied from that table; D and trimming were computed from the DNA. The table shows about 140,000 clones, with about four fifths occurring only once. This receptor was identified in a man aged 25-40 years in good health and CMV-seronegative. The chain employs TRBV9 and TRBJ2-7; D gene uncertain. The specimen was PBMCs. The CDR3 bases are TGTGCCAGCAGCGTAGGAGGTTCCTACGAGCAGTACTTC. It translates to CASSVGGSYEQYF. The complete variable domain, with remaining parts taken from reference TRBV9 and TRBJ2-7, reads DSGVTQTPKHLITATGQRVTLRCSPRSGDLSVYWYQQSLDQGLQFLIQYYNGEERAKGNILERFSAQQFPDLHSELNLSSLELGDSALYFCASSVGGSYEQYFGPGTRLTVT.